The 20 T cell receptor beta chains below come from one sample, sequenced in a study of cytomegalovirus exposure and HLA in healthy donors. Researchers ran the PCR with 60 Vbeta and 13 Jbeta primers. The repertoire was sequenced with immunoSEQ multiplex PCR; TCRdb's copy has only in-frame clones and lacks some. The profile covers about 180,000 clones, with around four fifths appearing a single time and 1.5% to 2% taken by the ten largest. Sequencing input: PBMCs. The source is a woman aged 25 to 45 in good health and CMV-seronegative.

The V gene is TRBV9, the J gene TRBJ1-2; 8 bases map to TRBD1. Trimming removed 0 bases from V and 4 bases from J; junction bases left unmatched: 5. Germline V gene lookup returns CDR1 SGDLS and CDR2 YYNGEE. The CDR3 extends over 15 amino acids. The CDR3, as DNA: TGTGCCAGCAGCGTAGGGGGCAGGGGGCTCTATGGCTACACCTTC. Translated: CASSVGGRGLYGYTF.

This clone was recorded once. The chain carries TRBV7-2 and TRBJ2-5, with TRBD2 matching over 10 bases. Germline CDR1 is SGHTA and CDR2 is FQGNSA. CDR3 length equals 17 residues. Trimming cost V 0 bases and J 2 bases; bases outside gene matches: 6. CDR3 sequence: CASSLAVLAGIQETQYF. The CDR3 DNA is TGTGCCAGCAGCTTAGCTGTACTAGCGGGGATTCAAGAGACCCAGTACTTC.

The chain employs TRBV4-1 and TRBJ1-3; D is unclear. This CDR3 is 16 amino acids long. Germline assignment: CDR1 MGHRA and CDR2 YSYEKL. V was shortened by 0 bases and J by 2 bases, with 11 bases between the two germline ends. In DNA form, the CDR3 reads TGCGCCAGCAGCCAAGATCGAGGATACACTGGAAACACCATATATTTT. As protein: CASSQDRGYTGNTIYF.

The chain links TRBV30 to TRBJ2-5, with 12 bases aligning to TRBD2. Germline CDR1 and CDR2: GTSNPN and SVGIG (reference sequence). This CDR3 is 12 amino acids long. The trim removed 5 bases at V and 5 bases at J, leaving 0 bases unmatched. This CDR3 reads CAWGTSGETQYF. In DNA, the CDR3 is TGTGCCTGGGGGACTAGCGGGGAGACCCAGTACTTC.

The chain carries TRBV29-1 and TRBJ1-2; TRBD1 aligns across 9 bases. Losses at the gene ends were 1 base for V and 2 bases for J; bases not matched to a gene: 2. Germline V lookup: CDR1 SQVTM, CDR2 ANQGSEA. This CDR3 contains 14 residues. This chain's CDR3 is CSVEGGTGNYGYTF. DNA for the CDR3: TGCAGCGTTGAAGGAGGGACAGGGAACTATGGCTACACCTTC. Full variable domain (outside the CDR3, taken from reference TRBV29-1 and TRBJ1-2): SAVISQKPSRDICQRGTSLTIQCQVDSQVTMMFWYRQQPGQSLTLIATANQGSEATYESGFVIDKFPISRPNLTFSTLTVSNMSPEDSSIYLCSVEGGTGNYGYTFGSGTRLTVV.

The CDR3 nucleotides read TGTGCCAGCAAGCGTGGGGGGAGGGGGGTCGCGGGCTACACCTTC. As protein: CASKRGGRGVAGYTF. V and J are TRBV6-1 and TRBJ1-2; perhaps TRBD1 as D (6 bases). Trimming cost V 7 bases and J 8 bases, with 23 bases left between them. This CDR3 is 15 amino acids long. Germline V CDR1 and CDR2: MNHNS, SASEGT.

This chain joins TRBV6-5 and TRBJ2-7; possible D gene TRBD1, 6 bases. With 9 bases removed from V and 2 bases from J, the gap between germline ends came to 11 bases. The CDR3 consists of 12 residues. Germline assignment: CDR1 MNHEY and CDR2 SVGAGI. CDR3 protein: CASRTATYEQYF. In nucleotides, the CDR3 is TGTGCCAGTCGGACAGCGACCTACGAGCAGTACTTC.

CDR3 DNA sequence: TGCGCCAGCAGCTTGGGGCTCGCCCAAGAGACCCAGTACTTC. Residues: CASSLGLAQETQYF. This sequence joins TRBV5-1 and TRBJ2-5, with D uncertain. The CDR3 totals 14 residues. Trimming took off 0 bases at V and 1 base at J, with 7 bases between the two ends. Germline V gene data show CDR1 as SGHRS and CDR2 as YFSETQ.

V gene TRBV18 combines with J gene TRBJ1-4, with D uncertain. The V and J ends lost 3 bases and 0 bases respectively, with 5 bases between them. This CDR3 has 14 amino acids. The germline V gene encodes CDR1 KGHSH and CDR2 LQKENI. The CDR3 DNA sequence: TGTGCCAGCTCACCGTCCGCAACTAATGAAAAACTGTTTTTT. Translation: CASSPSATNEKLFF.

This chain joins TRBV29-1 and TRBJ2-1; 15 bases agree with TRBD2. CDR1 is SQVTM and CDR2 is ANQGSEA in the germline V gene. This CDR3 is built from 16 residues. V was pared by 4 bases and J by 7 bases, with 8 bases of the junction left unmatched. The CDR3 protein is CSVAGLAGGPRNEQFF. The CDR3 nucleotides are TGCAGCGTTGCCGGACTAGCGGGGGGGCCTCGTAATGAGCAGTTCTTC.

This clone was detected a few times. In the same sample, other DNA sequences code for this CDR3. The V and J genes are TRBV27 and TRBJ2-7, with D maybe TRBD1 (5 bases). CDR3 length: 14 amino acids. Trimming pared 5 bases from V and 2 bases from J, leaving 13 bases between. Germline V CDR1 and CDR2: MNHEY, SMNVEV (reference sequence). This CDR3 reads CASSLIAGTYEQYF. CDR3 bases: TGTGCCAGCAGTCTTATAGCAGGGACCTACGAGCAGTACTTC.

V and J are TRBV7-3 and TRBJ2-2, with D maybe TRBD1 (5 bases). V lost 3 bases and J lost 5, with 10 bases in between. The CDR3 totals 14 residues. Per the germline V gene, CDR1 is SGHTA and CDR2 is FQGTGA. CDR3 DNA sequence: TGTGCCAGCAGCTTCCAGTCAGGGACCGGGGAGCTGTTTTTT. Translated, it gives CASSFQSGTGELFF.

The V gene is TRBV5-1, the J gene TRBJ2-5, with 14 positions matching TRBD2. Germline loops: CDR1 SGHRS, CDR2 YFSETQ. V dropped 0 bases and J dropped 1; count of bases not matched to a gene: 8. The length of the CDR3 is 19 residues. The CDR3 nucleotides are TGCGCCAGCAGCTTGGCCCGGACTAGCGGGGGGTACTCCCAAGAGACCCAGTACTTC. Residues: CASSLARTSGGYSQETQYF.

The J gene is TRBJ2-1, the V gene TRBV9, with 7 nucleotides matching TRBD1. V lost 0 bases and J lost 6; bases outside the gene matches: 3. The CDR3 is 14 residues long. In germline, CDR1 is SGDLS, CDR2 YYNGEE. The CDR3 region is CASSVVSGGNEQFF. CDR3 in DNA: TGTGCCAGCAGCGTAGTGTCAGGGGGCAATGAGCAGTTCTTC.

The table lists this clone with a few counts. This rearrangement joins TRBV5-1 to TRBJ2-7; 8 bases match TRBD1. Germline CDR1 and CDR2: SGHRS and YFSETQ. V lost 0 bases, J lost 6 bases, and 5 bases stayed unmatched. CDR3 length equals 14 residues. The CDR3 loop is CASSLASGGAEQYF. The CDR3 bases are TGCGCCAGCAGCTTGGCCTCAGGGGGCGCCGAGCAGTACTTC. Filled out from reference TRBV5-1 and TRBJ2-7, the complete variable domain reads KAGVTQTPRYLIKTRGQQVTLSCSPISGHRSVSWYQQTPGQGLQFLFEYFSETQRNKGNFPGRFSGRQFSNSRSEMNVSTLELGDSALYLCASSLASGGAEQYFGPGTRLTVT.

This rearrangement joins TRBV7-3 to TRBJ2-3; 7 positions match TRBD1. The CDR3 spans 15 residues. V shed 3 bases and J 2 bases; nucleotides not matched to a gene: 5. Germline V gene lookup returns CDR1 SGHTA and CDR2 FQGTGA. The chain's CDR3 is CASSLPGQNTDTQYF. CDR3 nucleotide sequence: TGTGCCAGCAGCTTGCCGGGACAGAACACAGATACGCAGTATTTT.

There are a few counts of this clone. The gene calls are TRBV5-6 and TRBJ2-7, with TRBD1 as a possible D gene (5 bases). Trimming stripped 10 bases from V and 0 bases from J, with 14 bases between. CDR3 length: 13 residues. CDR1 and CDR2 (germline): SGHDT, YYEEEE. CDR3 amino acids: CAGHQASSYEQYF. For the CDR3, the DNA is TGTGCCGGACACCAAGCCAGCTCCTACGAGCAGTACTTC.

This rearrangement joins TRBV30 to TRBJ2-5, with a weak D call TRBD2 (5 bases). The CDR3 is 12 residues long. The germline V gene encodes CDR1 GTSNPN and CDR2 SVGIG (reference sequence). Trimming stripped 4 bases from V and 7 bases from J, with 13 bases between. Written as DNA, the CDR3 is TGTGCCTGGACTGAGGGTGTTGGGACCCAGTACTTC. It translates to CAWTEGVGTQYF.

Written as DNA, the CDR3 is TGTGCCAGCAGCTTGGGGGGACTAGCGGCGTTGGCCAGTACGCAGTATTTT. Translated: CASSLGGLAALASTQYF. This rearrangement joins TRBV7-6 to TRBJ2-3; 11 nucleotides agree with TRBD2. The J segment lost 8 bases and the V segment lost 3 bases, leaving 13 bases of the junction unmatched. The CDR3 consists of 17 residues. Germline CDR1 reads SGHVS; CDR2 reads FNYEAQ.

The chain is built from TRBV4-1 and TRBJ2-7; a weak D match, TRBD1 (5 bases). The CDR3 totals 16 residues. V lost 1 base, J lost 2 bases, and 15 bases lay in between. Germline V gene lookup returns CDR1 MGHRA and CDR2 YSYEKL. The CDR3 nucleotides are TGCGCCAGCAGCCAAGTGGGGCTCAGTTCCACCTACGAGCAGTACTTC. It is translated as CASSQVGLSSTYEQYF.